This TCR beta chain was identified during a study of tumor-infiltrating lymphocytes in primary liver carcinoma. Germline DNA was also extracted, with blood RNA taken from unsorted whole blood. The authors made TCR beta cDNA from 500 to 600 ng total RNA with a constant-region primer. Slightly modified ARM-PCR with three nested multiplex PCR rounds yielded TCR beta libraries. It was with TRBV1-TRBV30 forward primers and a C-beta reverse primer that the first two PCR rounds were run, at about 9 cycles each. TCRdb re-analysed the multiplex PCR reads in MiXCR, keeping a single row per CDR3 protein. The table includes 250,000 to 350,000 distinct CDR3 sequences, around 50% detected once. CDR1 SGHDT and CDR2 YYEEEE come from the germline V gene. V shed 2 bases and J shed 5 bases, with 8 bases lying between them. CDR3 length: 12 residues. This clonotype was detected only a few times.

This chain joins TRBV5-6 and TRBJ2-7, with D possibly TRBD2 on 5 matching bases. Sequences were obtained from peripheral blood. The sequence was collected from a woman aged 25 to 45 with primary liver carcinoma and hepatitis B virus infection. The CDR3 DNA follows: TGTGCCAGCAGCTTCGGACTCGACGAGCAGTACTTC. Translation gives CASSFGLDEQYF.